This T cell receptor beta chain was observed in a study of response to subunit inactivated influenza vaccine. Study-wide findings and caveats: Authors suggested few new T cells are recruited by each seasonal influenza vaccination.

CDR3 length: 15 amino acids. CDR1 is SEHNR, CDR2 FQNEAQ, per germline (reference sequence). V was trimmed by 5 bases and J by 4 bases, leaving 14 bases between them. TCRdb called the RT-PCR reads again in MiXCR, with one record for every CDR3 protein. The table includes about 700,000 distinct CDR3 sequences, more than 11% detected once. Only a few counts were recorded for this clonotype. What it recognizes is unknown. The chain combines TRBV7-9 with TRBJ2-2; possibly TRBD1 for D (5 bases). The sequencing here drew on PBMCs from blood, taken roughly 2 weeks before vaccination. The sequence was collected from a man aged 50 to 60 who received an inactivated influenza vaccine. CDR3 in amino acids: CASSPFRDGTGELFF. CDR3 sequence (DNA): TGTGCCAGCAGCCCATTCAGGGATGGCACCGGGGAGCTGTTTTTT.